These 11 T cell receptor beta chains originate from one sample sequenced in a study of cytomegalovirus exposure and HLA in healthy donors. A multiplex PCR was run with 60 Vbeta primers and 13 Jbeta primers. Data came from immunoSEQ multiplex PCR; TCRdb stores just in-frame clones and leaves some out. The sample records around 300,000 clones, roughly 90% being singletons. The specimen was PBMCs. The receptors were gathered from a woman aged 18 to 35 in good health and CMV-seronegative.

The chain has TRBV2 and TRBJ1-1, with D possibly TRBD1 on 6 matching bases. Trimming cost V 6 bases and J 3 bases, with 14 bases left between them. CDR3 length: 14 amino acids. CDR1 SNHLY and CDR2 FYNNEI come from the germline V gene. CDR3 amino acids: CASRPGQSHTEAFF. The CDR3, as DNA: TGTGCCAGCAGACCCGGACAGAGCCACACTGAAGCTTTCTTT. The full variable domain, rest sourced from reference TRBV2 and TRBJ1-1, is EPEVTQTPSHQVTQMGQEVILRCVPISNHLYFYWYRQILGQKVEFLVSFYNNEISEKSEIFDDQFSVERPDGSNFTLKIRSTKLEDSAMYFCASRPGQSHTEAFFGQGTRLTVV.

This clone was detected only once. This sequence joins TRBV18 and TRBJ2-7; 12 bases align to TRBD1. The CDR3 sequence is 17 residues long. Germline V gives CDR1 KGHSH, CDR2 LQKENI. V lost 0 bases and J lost 1; bases outside the gene matches: 4. CDR3 coding DNA: TGTGCCAGCTCACCACCTAGGGGACAGGGGGCGTCCTACGAGCAGTACTTC. Its translation: CASSPPRGQGASYEQYF.

This rearrangement joins TRBV10-3 to TRBJ1-2; D is unresolved. The CDR3 runs 12 residues. V was cut by 2 bases and J by 7 bases, with 8 bases left in between. CDR1 ENHRY and CDR2 SYGVKD come from the germline V gene. The CDR3 sequence: CAISERERGYTF. The CDR3 region has the DNA TGTGCCATCAGTGAGAGGGAGCGTGGCTACACCTTC.

The chain carries TRBV29-1 and TRBJ1-6; D is unresolved. The V end was cut by 4 bases, the J end by 8 bases, with 18 bases between. This CDR3 comprises 15 residues. Germline V gives CDR1 SQVTM, CDR2 ANQGSEA. In DNA form, the CDR3 reads TGCAGCGTTGTAACAGCGGAAAATAAAGATTCACCCCTCCACTTT. Protein product: CSVVTAENKDSPLHF.

The chain carries TRBV13 and TRBJ1-5; D is possibly TRBD1 (6 bases). CDR1 and CDR2 from the germline V gene are PRHDT and FYEKMQ (reference sequence). The ends were cut back, 8 bases at V and 7 bases at J, with 12 bases in the middle. This CDR3 region has 12 residues. CDR3 residues: CASSRGGQPQHF. The CDR3 nucleotides read TGTGCCAGCTCAAGGGGGGGGCAGCCCCAGCATTTT.

The V and J genes are TRBV20-1 and TRBJ2-1; the D is unclear. Looked up from germline, CDR1 is DFQATT and CDR2 is SNEGSKA (reference sequence). This CDR3 contains 11 residues. The V end was cut by 4 bases, the J end by 5 bases, with 6 bases between. Here the CDR3 reads CSATLNNEQFF. CDR3 sequence (DNA): TGCAGTGCTACTTTAAACAATGAGCAGTTCTTC.

This clone was observed a few times. The gene calls are TRBV19 and TRBJ1-4, with D possibly matching TRBD1 (5 bases). Between the trimmed V and J ends, which lost 3 bases and 7 bases, there was a span of 12 bases. CDR3 length: 14 amino acids. Germline CDR1 reads LNHDA; CDR2 reads SQIVND (reference sequence). The CDR3 DNA follows: TGTGCCAGTAGTATTTCCGGGGGACCTGAAAAACTGTTTTTT. Translation: CASSISGGPEKLFF.

The chain joins TRBV10-2 to TRBJ1-1; tentative D call: TRBD1 (5 bases). The germline gives CDR1 WSHSY, CDR2 SAAADI. V was clipped by 6 bases and J by 5 bases, with 13 bases between them. The CDR3 extends over 13 amino acids. In nucleotides, the CDR3 is TGCGCCAGCAGGCCCCGTTCAGGGACTGAAGCTTTCTTT. It specifies CASRPRSGTEAFF.

In this sample, this clone turned up once. Other DNA sequences in this sample translate to the same CDR3. V usage is TRBV15 and J usage is TRBJ2-2; tentatively, D is TRBD1 (5 bases). Germline lookup yields CDR1 LNHNV and CDR2 YYDKDF (reference sequence). There are 14 residues in the CDR3. V lost 0 bases and J lost 4, with 6 bases in between. The CDR3 here is CATSRDRGTGELFF. CDR3 DNA: TGTGCCACCAGCAGAGATAGGGGCACCGGGGAGCTGTTTTTT.

The genes are TRBV29-1 and TRBJ1-1; 9 bases match TRBD1. Germline trimming cut 8 bases from V and 6 bases from J; bases unmatched to any gene: 7. Germline V gene sequence: CDR1 SQVTM, CDR2 ANQGSEA. The CDR3 contains 12 residues. CDR3 DNA: TGCAGCACAACAGGGGGCAGGGCTGAAGCTTTCTTT. It translates to CSTTGGRAEAFF. Based on the CDR3 plus reference TRBV29-1 and TRBJ1-1, the full variable domain is SAVISQKPSRDICQRGTSLTIQCQVDSQVTMMFWYRQQPGQSLTLIATANQGSEATYESGFVIDKFPISRPNLTFSTLTVSNMSPEDSSIYLCSTTGGRAEAFFGQGTRLTVV.

In its sample, this clone was seen once. The V and J genes are TRBV14 and TRBJ2-7, with TRBD1 matching 7 bases. Per germline, CDR1 SGHDN and CDR2 FVKESK. The CDR3 is made up of 15 amino acids. The V and J ends lost 2 bases and 1 base, in that order; junction bases with no gene match: 5. Written as DNA, the CDR3 is TGTGCCAGCAGCCAACTGAGGGGGCAATCCTACGAGCAGTACTTC. This codes for CASSQLRGQSYEQYF.